Listed here are 2 T cell receptor beta chains from one sample, sequenced in a study of patients and donors after allogeneic stem cell transplantation. TCRdb recomputed calls from the RT-PCR reads with MiXCR, one row per CDR3 protein. This sample has over 65,000 distinct CDR3 sequences, with more than 20% found just once. The sample consisted of blood, either unsorted or a sorted T cell fraction (not recorded which). The receptors were gathered from a human donor who was either an allogeneic HSCT recipient or a stem cell or donor lymphocyte infusion donor (not recorded which). It is not recorded whose cells these are; they may come from a transplant donor.

This clonotype was recorded a few times. This chain uses TRBV5-1 with TRBJ2-7; D may be TRBD2 (5 bases). Trimming left V 3 bases short and J 2 bases short, with 18 bases between. The CDR3 is 16 amino acids. From germline, CDR1 is SGHRS and CDR2 YFSETQ. CDR3 protein: CASSSIRESGTYEQYF. CDR3 DNA sequence: TGCGCCAGCAGCTCGATTAGGGAAAGCGGTACCTACGAGCAGTACTTC.

This clonotype was seen a few times. The V call is TRBV10-3, the J call TRBJ1-1; no clear D. In germline, CDR1 is ENHRY, CDR2 SYGVKD. V lost 11 bases and J 5 bases, leaving 9 bases between the germline ends. The CDR3 extends over 10 amino acids. The CDR3 reads CASPRTEAFF. Written as DNA, the CDR3 is TGTGCCTCCCCGAGGACTGAAGCTTTCTTT.